The clone carrying this T cell receptor beta chain has a count of ten or more. J lost 2 bases, V lost 4 bases, and 2 bases had no gene match. This CDR3 comprises 14 residues. The germline V gene has CDR1 SEHNR and CDR2 FQNEAQ (reference sequence). A CD8+CD4-CCR7+CD45RA+ phenotype served as the sorting definition for naive CD8 T cells. These data come from a study of molecular identifiers for immune sequencing clone quantification. TCRdb ran MiXCR on the PCR reads and lists one entry per CDR3 protein. The data hold roughly 320,000 distinct CDR3 sequences, with roughly a quarter observed a single time. This clonotype was obtained from a human donor in good health. Some libraries in this study had Jurkat cell RNA spiked in. The chain recombines TRBV7-9 with TRBJ1-5, with 7 bases that match TRBD1. Sequenced: naive CD8+ T cells from blood, with Jurkat cell RNA spiked in. Documented subset: FACS-sorted CD8+CD4-CCR7+CD45RA+ naive T cells. CDR3 loop: CASSSTGGNQPQHF. The CDR3 DNA sequence: TGTGCCAGCAGCTCAACAGGGGGCAATCAGCCCCAGCATTTT.